This is a list of T cell receptor beta chains from one sample in a study of shared clonotypes between healthy human individuals. TCRdb's table, derived via immunoSEQ multiplex PCR, lists solely in-frame clones and lacks some. The data show 550,000 to 750,000 clones, about 91% seen once. Sequenced sample: naive CD8+ T cells sorted from blood. These receptors all stem from a man aged 25-45 years in good health. CDR3s include the opening cysteine and the closing phenylalanine or tryptophan. A D gene is named only where the DNA matches it firmly. Not every row has a clone size; where given, it reads once, few, many or a size class.

D gene: .; clone size: .; J gene: TRBJ2-1; V gene: TRBV19; CDR3 protein: CATWGYHYNEQFF; CDR3 DNA: TGTGCCACATGGGGCTACCACTACAATGAGCAGTTCTTC
D gene: .; clone size: few; J gene: TRBJ1-5; V gene: TRBV7-9; CDR3 protein: CASSVWGEDVTQHF; CDR3 DNA: TGTGCCAGCAGCGTCTGGGGGGAGGACGTAACCCAGCATTTT
D gene: TRBD2; clone size: .; J gene: TRBJ2-7; V gene: TRBV27; CDR3 protein: CASRTGTSLLYEQYF; CDR3 DNA: TGTGCCAGCAGGACCGGGACTAGTCTTCTCTACGAGCAGTACTTC
D gene: .; clone size: .; J gene: TRBJ2-1; V gene: TRBV5-1; CDR3 protein: CASSLEAVYNEQFF; CDR3 DNA: TGCGCCAGCAGCTTGGAAGCTGTCTACAATGAGCAGTTCTTC
D gene: .; clone size: once; J gene: TRBJ1-1; V gene: TRBV29-1; CDR3 protein: CSVAGTEAFF; CDR3 DNA: TGCAGCGTGGCGGGGACGGAAGCTTTCTTT
D gene: .; clone size: few; J gene: TRBJ2-7; V gene: TRBV7-9; CDR3 protein: CASSLTQASSYEQYF; CDR3 DNA: TGTGCCAGCAGCTTAACACAGGCCAGCTCCTACGAGCAGTACTTC
D gene: .; clone size: .; J gene: TRBJ1-2; V gene: TRBV18; CDR3 protein: CVSSRLNRLGADGYTF; CDR3 DNA: TGTGTCAGCTCACGATTAAACAGGTTGGGGGCTGATGGCTACACCTTC
D gene: TRBD2; clone size: once; J gene: TRBJ2-7; V gene: TRBV5-1; CDR3 protein: CASSLALAGEIGYEQYF; CDR3 DNA: TGCGCCAGCAGCTTGGCCCTAGCGGGTGAAATCGGCTACGAGCAGTACTTC
D gene: .; clone size: .; J gene: TRBJ2-1; V gene: TRBV11-3; CDR3 protein: CASSENNEQFF; CDR3 DNA: TGTGCCAGCAGCGAAAACAATGAGCAGTTCTTC
D gene: .; clone size: once; J gene: TRBJ1-1; V gene: TRBV29-1; CDR3 protein: CSGGLDTEAFF; CDR3 DNA: TGCAGCGGGGGACTTGACACTGAAGCTTTCTTT
D gene: .; clone size: once; J gene: TRBJ2-7; V gene: TRBV30; CDR3 protein: CASQGPSSYEQYF; CDR3 DNA: TGTGCCTCACAGGGACCAAGCTCCTACGAGCAGTACTTC
D gene: TRBD2; clone size: .; J gene: TRBJ2-3; V gene: TRBV10-3; CDR3 protein: CAISGPSSGGSTDTQYF; CDR3 DNA: TGTGCCATCAGTGGCCCCTCTAGCGGGGGCAGCACAGATACGCAGTATTTT
D gene: TRBD1; clone size: .; J gene: TRBJ2-7; V gene: TRBV7-9; CDR3 protein: CASSSRDRTPSAYEQYF; CDR3 DNA: TGTGCCAGCAGCTCGCGGGACAGGACGCCTAGTGCTTACGAGCAGTACTTC
D gene: .; clone size: once; J gene: TRBJ2-7; V gene: TRBV10-3; CDR3 protein: CAISESDGTAYEQYF; CDR3 DNA: TGTGCCATCAGTGAGTCGGACGGCACAGCCTACGAGCAGTACTTC
D gene: .; clone size: .; J gene: TRBJ2-7; V gene: TRBV7-9; CDR3 protein: CASSGDYTYEQYF; CDR3 DNA: TGTGCCAGCAGCGGAGACTATACCTACGAGCAGTACTTC
D gene: .; clone size: .; J gene: TRBJ1-1; V gene: TRBV5-4; CDR3 protein: CASSLQSEAFF; CDR3 DNA: TGTGCCAGCAGCTTGCAGAGTGAAGCTTTCTTT
D gene: .; clone size: .; J gene: TRBJ2-4; V gene: TRBV7-9; CDR3 protein: CASSFLGRESDQNIQYF; CDR3 DNA: TGTGCCAGCAGCTTTTTGGGCAGGGAAAGTGACCAAAACATTCAGTACTTC
D gene: .; clone size: .; J gene: TRBJ2-4; V gene: TRBV6-5; CDR3 protein: CASSPDTQNIQYF; CDR3 DNA: TGTGCCAGCAGTCCGGACACCCAAAACATTCAGTACTTC
D gene: TRBD1; clone size: .; J gene: TRBJ2-5; V gene: TRBV6-5; CDR3 protein: CASRSRDRVGETQYF; CDR3 DNA: TGTGCCAGCAGATCCCGGGACAGGGTCGGAGAGACCCAGTACTTC
D gene: .; clone size: .; J gene: TRBJ1-2; V gene: TRBV19; CDR3 protein: CASSIGGHNYGYTF; CDR3 DNA: TGTGCCAGTAGTATTGGGGGGCACAACTATGGCTACACCTTC